Shown below are 5 T cell receptor beta chains from a single sample sequenced in a study of blood T cell repertoires in COVID-19. Only in-frame clones appear in the TCRdb table, and some are missing; sequencing was by immunoSEQ multiplex PCR. Of approximately 500,000 clones detected, around nine tenths appear once; the ten largest clones hold about 8%. The sequenced sample was peripheral blood. These receptor sequences come from a woman between 50 and 59 years old with COVID-19, enrolled during active disease.

A remark on this clone: The identical CDR3 is also encoded by other nucleotide sequences in the sample. The chain carries TRBV5-1 and TRBJ1-1, with a weak D call TRBD1 (5 bases). Deletions cut 0 bases from V and 5 bases from J, with 8 bases between. CDR3 length: 13 residues. Germline assignment: CDR1 SGHRS and CDR2 YFSETQ. CDR3 region: CASSLGGGTEAFF. CDR3 sequence (DNA): TGCGCCAGCAGCTTGGGCGGGGGAACTGAAGCTTTCTTT.

The chain is built from TRBV6-1 and TRBJ2-2, with TRBD2 matching 10 bases. The CDR3 sequence is 15 residues long. Germline trimming cut 3 bases from V and 5 bases from J; bases unmatched to any gene: 3. Germline V gene data show CDR1 as MNHNS and CDR2 as SASEGT. CDR3 protein: CASSETSGFTGELFF. The CDR3 bases are TGTGCCAGCAGTGAGACTAGCGGGTTTACCGGGGAGCTGTTTTTT.

The chain has TRBV10-3 and TRBJ1-1, with D maybe TRBD1 (6 bases). There are 15 residues in the CDR3. V lost 6 bases to trimming and J lost 0 bases, with 14 bases between them. CDR1 and CDR2 from the germline V gene are ENHRY and SYGVKD. CDR3 DNA sequence: TGTGCCATCAGGCTCAGGGGAATGATGAACACTGAAGCTTTCTTT. The encoded protein is CAIRLRGMMNTEAFF.

This chain links TRBV19 with TRBJ2-7, with TRBD1 matching over 7 bases. Germline V gene data show CDR1 as LNHDA and CDR2 as SQIVND (reference sequence). With 5 bases clipped from V and 4 bases from J, the junction kept 8 bases outside the gene matches. The CDR3 has 14 residues. CDR3 region: CASSPRQGPYEQYF. The CDR3 region has the DNA TGTGCCAGTAGTCCTCGACAGGGTCCATACGAGCAGTACTTC.

CDR3 in DNA: TGCGCCAGCAGCCAAGGGATTGTGGCAGGGCAACGCCCGGCGGAAGCTTTCTTT. This sequence encodes CASSQGIVAGQRPAEAFF. This chain uses TRBV4-1 with TRBJ1-1; possibly TRBD1 for D (5 bases). This CDR3 spans 18 amino acids. In germline, CDR1 is MGHRA, CDR2 YSYEKL. The V end lost 1 base, the J end lost 8 bases, and 26 bases lay between the germline ends.